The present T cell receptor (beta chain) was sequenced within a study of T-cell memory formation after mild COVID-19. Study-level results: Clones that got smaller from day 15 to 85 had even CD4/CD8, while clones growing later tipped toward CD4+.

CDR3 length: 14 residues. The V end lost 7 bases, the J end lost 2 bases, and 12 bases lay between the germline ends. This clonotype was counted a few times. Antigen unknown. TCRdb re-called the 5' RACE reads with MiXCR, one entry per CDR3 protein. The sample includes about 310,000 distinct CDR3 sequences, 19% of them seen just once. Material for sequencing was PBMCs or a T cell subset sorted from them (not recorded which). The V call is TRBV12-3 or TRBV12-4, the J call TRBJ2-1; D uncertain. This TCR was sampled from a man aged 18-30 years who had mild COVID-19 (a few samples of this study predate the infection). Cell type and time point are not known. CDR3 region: CASTAKPTYNEQFF. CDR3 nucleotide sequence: TGTGCCAGCACCGCAAAACCCACCTACAATGAGCAGTTCTTC.